A single sample gave rise to the 20 T cell receptor beta chains below, sequenced in a study of blood T cell repertoires in COVID-19. Repertoires were generated with immunoSEQ multiplex PCR, while TCRdb's copy carries only in-frame clones and drops some. The sample contains 100,000 or so clones, around nine tenths of which appear only once. Sample: peripheral blood. These receptors originate from a man aged 65-85 years with acute or convalescent COVID-19.

This chain uses TRBV6-5 with TRBJ1-3; D remains unclear. CDR3 length: 12 residues. Trimming took 4 bases from V and 8 from J, leaving 9 bases between them. Germline V CDR1 and CDR2: MNHEY, SVGAGI. The CDR3 nucleotides read TGTGCCAGCAGTTCTCCGGGAGACACCATATATTTT. Its translation: CASSSPGDTIYF.

This sequence joins TRBV2 and TRBJ2-5; 8 bases fit TRBD2. Germline V gene data show CDR1 as SNHLY and CDR2 as FYNNEI. The V gene end was trimmed by 3 bases and the J gene end by 4 bases; junction bases not matched to a gene: 4. The CDR3 contains 14 residues. This chain's CDR3 is CASSDRGGGETQYF. DNA of the CDR3: TGTGCCAGCAGTGACCGGGGGGGCGGAGAGACCCAGTACTTC.

CDR3 protein: CASKQGAAEAFF. CDR3 DNA sequence: TGTGCCAGCAAACAGGGGGCAGCTGAAGCTTTCTTT. The chain has TRBV2 and TRBJ1-1; 9 nucleotides agree with TRBD1. The CDR3 runs 12 residues. Germline CDR1 reads SNHLY; CDR2 reads FYNNEI. J lost 6 bases, V lost 7 bases, and 3 bases had no gene match.

This sequence joins TRBV29-1 and TRBJ2-5; D gene uncertain. Trimming left V 6 bases short and J 4 bases short, with 12 bases between. The CDR3 length is 12 residues. The germline gives CDR1 SQVTM, CDR2 ANQGSEA. The CDR3 loop reads CSVAQYPETQYF. In nucleotides, the CDR3 is TGCAGCGTGGCCCAGTATCCAGAGACCCAGTACTTC.

The rearrangement links TRBV7-2 to TRBJ1-3; D perhaps matches TRBD1 (5 bases). Germline CDR1 and CDR2: SGHTA and FQGNSA. This CDR3 comprises 12 residues. Trimming took off 2 bases at V and 8 bases at J, with 7 bases between the two ends. CDR3 sequence (DNA): TGTGCCAGCAGCTTATCGGGGGACACCATATATTTT. Its protein is CASSLSGDTIYF.

The CDR3 region has the DNA TGTGCCAGCAGCCACGAGACAGGATACTATGGCTACACCTTC. Translation gives CASSHETGYYGYTF. The chain joins TRBV7-9 to TRBJ1-2; maybe TRBD1 (6 bases). Trimming cost V 5 bases and J 3 bases, with 13 bases left between them. The germline V gene has CDR1 SEHNR and CDR2 FQNEAQ (reference sequence). This CDR3 spans 14 amino acids.

J is TRBJ2-7 and V is TRBV12-3 or TRBV12-4; 7 positions agree with TRBD2. The CDR3 spans 13 residues. V trimming: 5 bases; J trimming: 2 bases; junction bases outside the gene matches: 3. CDR3 nucleotide sequence: TGTGCCAGCAGTCCCGGACTAGCCTACGAGCAGTACTTC. It yields the protein CASSPGLAYEQYF.

This clone has just one count. J is TRBJ1-3 and V is TRBV28; no clear D gene. Germline V gene data show CDR1 as MDHEN and CDR2 as SYDVKM. The CDR3 loop spans 15 amino acids. Trimming took off 5 bases at V and 0 bases at J, with 11 bases between the two ends. The CDR3 nucleotides are TGTGCCAGCAGTCCCGACTTGAGCTCTGGAAACACCATATATTTT. The encoded protein is CASSPDLSSGNTIYF.

The chain joins TRBV6-5 to TRBJ1-1, with D possibly being TRBD1 (6 bases). V was shortened by 6 bases and J by 1 base, with 15 bases between the two germline ends. Germline V gene data show CDR1 as MNHEY and CDR2 as SVGAGI. The CDR3 is 15 amino acids. In DNA, the CDR3 is TGTGCCAGCAGCCCCTCCAGGGGAAAGAACACTGAAGCTTTCTTT. It codes for CASSPSRGKNTEAFF.

The gene calls are TRBV6-5 and TRBJ2-7; D gene uncertain. The germline V gene encodes CDR1 MNHEY and CDR2 SVGAGI. The CDR3 runs 12 residues. V was shortened by 2 bases and J by 7 bases, with 9 bases between the two germline ends. CDR3 loop: CASSYGTGEQYF. As DNA, the CDR3 is TGTGCCAGCAGTTACGGAACGGGTGAGCAGTACTTC.

The chain joins TRBV19 to TRBJ1-5; D unresolved. Trimming shortened V by 7 bases and J by 3 bases, and 16 bases separated the two germline ends. The CDR3 extends over 15 amino acids. The germline V gene encodes CDR1 LNHDA and CDR2 SQIVND (reference sequence). The CDR3: CASTTHGVLNQPQHF. In DNA, the CDR3 is TGTGCCAGTACCACCCACGGGGTACTCAATCAGCCCCAGCATTTT.

This clone was found once. This chain joins TRBV2 and TRBJ1-1; 11 positions agree with TRBD1. The germline gives CDR1 SNHLY, CDR2 FYNNEI. V lost 7 bases to trimming and J lost 5 bases; unmatched junction nucleotides: 3. The CDR3 loop spans 13 amino acids. CDR3 coding DNA: TGTGCCAGCAATGGACAGGGGGCAACTGAAGCTTTCTTT. This codes for CASNGQGATEAFF.

The V and J genes are TRBV7-3 and TRBJ2-1, with D tentatively TRBD2 (6 bases). This CDR3 contains 16 residues. V lost 1 base to trimming and J lost 2 bases, with 12 bases between them. Germline V gives CDR1 SGHTA, CDR2 FQGTGA. The CDR3 region has the DNA TGTGCCAGCAGCTTAAGCGTGGGAGGTGCCTACAATGAGCAGTTCTTC. Amino acids: CASSLSVGGAYNEQFF.

The chain couples TRBV11-2 to TRBJ1-6; no firm D call. CDR1 SGHAT and CDR2 FQNNGV come from the germline V gene. The CDR3 loop spans 18 amino acids. V lost 5 bases to trimming and J lost 0 bases, with 17 bases between them. The CDR3: CASSGREPTNSYNSPLHF. CDR3 nucleotide sequence: TGTGCCAGCAGCGGGCGGGAGCCGACGAACTCCTATAATTCACCCCTCCACTTT.

This chain links TRBV7-2 with TRBJ2-1, with TRBD2 matching over 11 bases. Germline trimming cut 5 bases from V and 6 bases from J; bases unmatched to any gene: 15. This CDR3 region has 18 residues. Germline V CDR1 and CDR2: SGHTA, FQGNSA. The CDR3 nucleotides read TGTGCCAGCAGCCTTAGCGGGAGGGTTTCCCACGCATTCAATGAGCAGTTCTTC. Its protein product is CASSLSGRVSHAFNEQFF.

The rearrangement links TRBV11-3 to TRBJ2-1; 10 bases are shared with TRBD1. V was clipped by 2 bases and J by 4 bases; unmatched bases: 2. Germline V lookup: CDR1 SGHNT, CDR2 YENEEA. The CDR3 runs 15 residues. For the CDR3, the DNA is TGTGCCAGCAGCTTATCGGGACAGGGGTACAATGAGCAGTTCTTC. The encoded protein is CASSLSGQGYNEQFF.

The gene calls are TRBV27 and TRBJ2-3; the match to TRBD2 covers 8 bases. The CDR3 is made up of 14 amino acids. Germline V gene data show CDR1 as MNHEY and CDR2 as SMNVEV (reference sequence). Trimming removed 3 bases from V and 4 bases from J; junction bases left unmatched: 3. The CDR3 DNA reads as TGTGCCAGCAGTTTCCGGGGGGGTTCAGATACGCAGTATTTT. It encodes CASSFRGGSDTQYF.

This CDR3 is CASSFTASYEQYF. The DNA for the CDR3 is TGTGCCAGCAGTTTTACAGCATCCTACGAGCAGTACTTC. The chain combines TRBV12-3 or TRBV12-4 with TRBJ2-7; unclear D gene. V was shortened by 3 bases and J by 1 base, with 7 bases between the two germline ends. This CDR3 region has 13 residues.

The rearrangement joins TRBV6-6 to TRBJ2-1; no clear D gene. The CDR3 has 14 residues. The V gene lost 4 bases and the J gene lost 0 bases, with 7 bases spanning the gap. Germline CDR1 reads MNHNY; CDR2 reads SVGAGI (reference sequence). CDR3 residues: CASSSLGSYNEQFF. The DNA of the CDR3 is TGTGCCAGCAGTTCTCTCGGCTCCTACAATGAGCAGTTCTTC.

V usage is TRBV4-1 and J usage is TRBJ2-3; 10 nucleotides match TRBD2. The CDR3 has 17 residues. Per germline, CDR1 MGHRA and CDR2 YSYEKL. Germline trimming cut 2 bases from V and 2 bases from J; bases unmatched to any gene: 7. The CDR3 bases are TGCGCCAGCAGCCAACCTACACTAGCGGGGCACACAGATACGCAGTATTTT. Its protein product is CASSQPTLAGHTDTQYF.